This is a list of T cell receptor beta chains from one sample in a study of cytomegalovirus exposure and HLA in healthy donors. Libraries were prepared by immunoSEQ multiplex PCR; TCRdb keeps only in-frame clonotypes and omits some of them. The profile covers under 150,000 clones, with 75% to 85% appearing a single time and 5.5% to 7% taken by the ten largest. The sequenced material came from PBMCs. The receptors were gathered from a woman between 40 and 55 years old in good health and CMV-seropositive. The CDR3 runs from the conserved cysteine through the conserved F or W. The order of the fields is clone size, V gene, J gene, D gene, CDR3 protein, CDR3 DNA. A D gene is named only where the DNA matches it firmly. Only part of the rows carry a size: once, few, many, or a class if the clone is expanded.

abundance: few; v_gene: TRBV9; j_gene: TRBJ2-7; d_gene: TRBD2; CDR3aa: CASSGGPQTSGGYEQYF; CDR3nt: TGTGCCAGCAGCGGGGGACCTCAAACTAGCGGGGGTTACGAGCAGTACTTC
abundance: NA; v_gene: TRBV10-3; j_gene: TRBJ1-2; d_gene: NA; CDR3aa: CAISVVGAGYGYTF; CDR3nt: TGTGCCATCAGTGTTGTGGGCGCGGGCTATGGCTACACCTTC
abundance: NA; v_gene: TRBV10-3; j_gene: TRBJ2-2; d_gene: TRBD1; CDR3aa: CAISESGQGAGGGELFF; CDR3nt: TGTGCCATCAGTGAGTCTGGACAGGGGGCTGGTGGCGGGGAGCTGTTTTTT
abundance: NA; v_gene: TRBV27; j_gene: TRBJ2-5; d_gene: NA; CDR3aa: CASSIIPQGGSETQYF; CDR3nt: TGTGCCAGCAGTATAATACCACAGGGGGGGTCAGAGACCCAGTACTTC
abundance: NA; v_gene: TRBV9; j_gene: TRBJ1-1; d_gene: TRBD1; CDR3aa: CASSGRDRERKAFF; CDR3nt: TGTGCCAGCAGCGGCCGGGACAGGGAGAGGAAAGCTTTCTTT
abundance: NA; v_gene: TRBV19; j_gene: TRBJ2-7; d_gene: TRBD1; CDR3aa: CASRQGPYEQYF; CDR3nt: TGTGCCAGCCGACAGGGCCCCTACGAGCAGTACTTC
abundance: NA; v_gene: TRBV5-1; j_gene: TRBJ2-4; d_gene: TRBD1; CDR3aa: CASSNRDRGLNIQYF; CDR3nt: TGCGCCAGCAGCAACCGGGACAGGGGGCTAAACATTCAGTACTTC
abundance: NA; v_gene: TRBV11-2; j_gene: TRBJ2-1; d_gene: NA; CDR3aa: CASSFLAPYNEQFF; CDR3nt: TGTGCCAGCAGCTTTCTAGCCCCATACAATGAGCAGTTCTTC
abundance: NA; v_gene: TRBV10-3; j_gene: TRBJ2-7; d_gene: TRBD1; CDR3aa: CAISVEPGQGCEQYF; CDR3nt: TGTGCCATCAGTGTAGAACCGGGACAGGGTTGCGAGCAGTACTTC
abundance: NA; v_gene: TRBV5-1; j_gene: TRBJ2-1; d_gene: NA; CDR3aa: CASSSPVSRGSYNEQFF; CDR3nt: TGCGCCAGCAGCTCCCCGGTCAGCAGGGGCTCCTACAATGAGCAGTTCTTC
abundance: NA; v_gene: TRBV7-2; j_gene: TRBJ2-7; d_gene: NA; CDR3aa: CASSLGAGRTYEQYF; CDR3nt: TGTGCCAGCAGCTTAGGGGCAGGGCGAACCTACGAGCAGTACTTC
abundance: NA; v_gene: TRBV21-1; j_gene: TRBJ1-1; d_gene: NA; CDR3aa: CGHRATEAFF; CDR3nt: TGCGGGCACAGGGCCACTGAAGCTTTCTTT
abundance: NA; v_gene: TRBV2; j_gene: TRBJ1-2; d_gene: NA; CDR3aa: CASLLRGGGYTF; CDR3nt: TGTGCCAGCCTCCTTCGGGGTGGTGGCTACACCTTC
abundance: NA; v_gene: TRBV7-7; j_gene: TRBJ1-6; d_gene: NA; CDR3aa: CASSFPYSPLHF; CDR3nt: TGTGCTAGCAGTTTTCCGTATTCACCCCTCCACTTT
abundance: NA; v_gene: TRBV18; j_gene: TRBJ2-3; d_gene: NA; CDR3aa: CASSPDGLGGDTQYF; CDR3nt: TGTGCCAGCTCACCCGACGGACTCGGGGGAGATACGCAGTATTTT
abundance: NA; v_gene: TRBV9; j_gene: TRBJ2-5; d_gene: NA; CDR3aa: CASSGRTNQETQYF; CDR3nt: TGTGCCAGCAGCGGGAGGACTAATCAAGAGACCCAGTACTTC
abundance: once; v_gene: TRBV4-1; j_gene: TRBJ2-2; d_gene: NA; CDR3aa: CASSLFGGADTGELFF; CDR3nt: TGCGCCAGCAGCCTTTTTGGGGGCGCCGACACCGGGGAGCTGTTTTTT
abundance: NA; v_gene: TRBV27; j_gene: TRBJ1-1; d_gene: NA; CDR3aa: CASSFSGADTEAFF; CDR3nt: TGTGCCAGCAGTTTTTCTGGGGCGGACACTGAAGCTTTCTTT
abundance: NA; v_gene: TRBV7-9; j_gene: TRBJ1-1; d_gene: NA; CDR3aa: CASSLADGEVNTEAFF; CDR3nt: TGTGCCAGCAGCTTAGCGGATGGGGAGGTGAACACTGAAGCTTTCTTT
abundance: NA; v_gene: TRBV10-3; j_gene: TRBJ1-2; d_gene: NA; CDR3aa: CAISEIENGYTF; CDR3nt: TGTGCCATCAGTGAGATAGAAAATGGCTACACCTTC
abundance: few; v_gene: TRBV6-5; j_gene: TRBJ1-1; d_gene: NA; CDR3aa: CASSEGPGDFF; CDR3nt: TGTGCCAGCAGCGAGGGTCCTGGGGATTTCTTT
abundance: once; v_gene: TRBV6-5; j_gene: TRBJ2-3; d_gene: TRBD1; CDR3aa: CASSFGTGTDTQYF; CDR3nt: TGTGCCAGCAGCTTCGGGACAGGCACAGATACGCAGTATTTT
abundance: NA; v_gene: TRBV5-6; j_gene: TRBJ1-4; d_gene: NA; CDR3aa: CASRRQDNEKLFF; CDR3nt: TGTGCCAGCAGGCGACAGGATAATGAAAAACTGTTTTTT
abundance: NA; v_gene: TRBV18; j_gene: TRBJ1-6; d_gene: NA; CDR3aa: CASSPTRGGSPLHF; CDR3nt: TGTGCCAGCTCACCAACCAGGGGTGGTTCACCCCTCCACTTT
abundance: NA; v_gene: TRBV27; j_gene: TRBJ2-1; d_gene: TRBD2; CDR3aa: CASSLGTSGVNEQFF; CDR3nt: TGTGCCAGCAGTTTAGGGACTAGCGGGGTTAATGAGCAGTTCTTC
abundance: NA; v_gene: TRBV5-6; j_gene: TRBJ2-1; d_gene: TRBD1; CDR3aa: CASSPNDRVPHNEQFF; CDR3nt: TGTGCCAGCAGCCCGAATGACAGGGTTCCGCACAATGAGCAGTTCTTC
abundance: few; v_gene: TRBV6-1; j_gene: TRBJ2-7; d_gene: TRBD1; CDR3aa: CASSESPGQGPEQYF; CDR3nt: TGTGCCAGCAGTGAATCTCCGGGACAGGGACCCGAGCAGTACTTC
abundance: NA; v_gene: TRBV7-3; j_gene: TRBJ1-1; d_gene: NA; CDR3aa: CASSLGGSTEAFF; CDR3nt: TGTGCCAGCAGCTTAGGGGGCAGCACTGAAGCTTTCTTT
abundance: NA; v_gene: TRBV27; j_gene: TRBJ2-7; d_gene: NA; CDR3aa: CASRPRLLSYEQYF; CDR3nt: TGTGCCAGCAGGCCTAGACTACTCTCCTACGAGCAGTACTTC
abundance: few; v_gene: TRBV5-1; j_gene: TRBJ2-1; d_gene: TRBD2; CDR3aa: CASSPRLAGGYFNEQFF; CDR3nt: TGCGCCAGCAGCCCTAGACTAGCGGGAGGTTACTTCAATGAGCAGTTCTTC
abundance: few; v_gene: TRBV18; j_gene: TRBJ1-4; d_gene: NA; CDR3aa: CASSPEYTEKLFF; CDR3nt: TGTGCCAGCTCACCAGAATATACAGAAAAACTGTTTTTT
abundance: once; v_gene: TRBV30; j_gene: TRBJ2-4; d_gene: TRBD1; CDR3aa: CAWSDGGGLRDRGRAAKNIQYF; CDR3nt: TGTGCCTGGAGTGATGGCGGGGGACTCCGGGACAGGGGGCGCGCAGCCAAAAACATTCAGTACTTC
abundance: NA; v_gene: TRBV6-4; j_gene: TRBJ2-1; d_gene: TRBD2; CDR3aa: CASSGLRGGSQFF; CDR3nt: TGTGCCAGCAGTGGACTTAGGGGAGGGTCACAGTTCTTC
abundance: NA; v_gene: TRBV5-4; j_gene: TRBJ1-1; d_gene: NA; CDR3aa: CASSSNAGRPTTEAFF; CDR3nt: TGTGCCAGCAGCTCGAACGCTGGCAGGCCCACCACTGAAGCTTTCTTT
abundance: NA; v_gene: TRBV5-1; j_gene: TRBJ1-2; d_gene: NA; CDR3aa: CASSLGIGEGDYGYTF; CDR3nt: TGCGCCAGCAGCTTGGGGATCGGTGAGGGGGACTATGGCTACACCTTC
abundance: once; v_gene: TRBV11-3; j_gene: TRBJ1-3; d_gene: NA; CDR3aa: CASSSTDIGDTIYF; CDR3nt: TGTGCCAGCAGCTCAACGGACATCGGCGACACCATATATTTT
abundance: NA; v_gene: TRBV4-1; j_gene: TRBJ2-1; d_gene: TRBD2; CDR3aa: CASSQVLELAGEANEQFF; CDR3nt: TGCGCCAGCAGCCAAGTTTTAGAGCTAGCGGGAGAGGCTAATGAGCAGTTCTTC
abundance: NA; v_gene: TRBV4-1; j_gene: TRBJ1-3; d_gene: NA; CDR3aa: CASSQAETRGNTIYF; CDR3nt: TGCGCCAGCAGCCAAGCTGAGACGAGGGGAAACACCATATATTTT
abundance: NA; v_gene: TRBV27; j_gene: TRBJ1-2; d_gene: TRBD1; CDR3aa: CASSFSGTGDYGYTF; CDR3nt: TGTGCCAGCAGTTTTAGTGGGACAGGGGACTATGGCTACACCTTC
abundance: NA; v_gene: TRBV7-9; j_gene: TRBJ1-5; d_gene: TRBD1; CDR3aa: CASSPWGQGVYQPQHF; CDR3nt: TGTGCCAGCAGCCCCTGGGGACAGGGGGTTTATCAGCCCCAGCATTTT
abundance: NA; v_gene: TRBV19; j_gene: TRBJ1-4; d_gene: TRBD1; CDR3aa: CASSIPTGGGGEKLFF; CDR3nt: TGTGCCAGTAGTATACCAACAGGGGGTGGAGGTGAAAAACTGTTTTTT
abundance: few; v_gene: TRBV5-1; j_gene: TRBJ2-7; d_gene: TRBD1; CDR3aa: CASSLYETGTYEQYF; CDR3nt: TGCGCCAGCAGCTTGTACGAGACAGGGACCTACGAGCAGTACTTC
abundance: NA; v_gene: TRBV28; j_gene: TRBJ2-7; d_gene: TRBD2; CDR3aa: CASSPVGRTKESIISYEQYF; CDR3nt: TGTGCCAGCAGTCCCGTCGGGAGGACAAAGGAAAGTATTATTTCCTACGAGCAGTACTTC